The entry below describes one T cell receptor (beta chain). As handled by the study authors: Scientists estimated how many nucleated cells there were by amplifying reference gene primers. Data came from immunoSEQ multiplex PCR; TCRdb stores just in-frame clones and leaves some out. V and J calls and clone size are as listed in that table; D and trimming were resolved from the DNA. The sample lists 110,000 to 150,000 clones, around 88% seen once, with over 2.5% in the top ten. The sample originates from a study of blood T cell repertoires in COVID-19. Study at large: COVID-19 samples collected from the United States, Italy and Spain covered acute and convalescent phases. T cells, B-cell-depleted T cells, or PBMCs supplied cDNA or gDNA.

The V end lost 4 bases, the J end lost 3 bases, and 12 bases lay between the germline ends. Germline-derived CDR1 and CDR2 are ENHRY and SYGVKD. This CDR3 is 14 amino acids long. This chain uses TRBV10-3 with TRBJ1-1; D is ambiguous. The specimen sequenced was peripheral blood. This clonotype originated in a man aged 55 to 70 with active or convalescent COVID-19. CDR3 nucleotide sequence: TGTGCCATCAGTGTAAGAGGGTTGGACACTGAAGCTTTCTTT. Translating gives CAISVRGLDTEAFF.